The rows below give T cell receptor beta chains drawn from one sample of a study of spatial heterogeneity in lung cancer. Each CDR3 protein gets one entry after TCRdb re-called the 5' RACE reads with MiXCR. The sample consists of 4,000 to 5,500 distinct CDR3 sequences, around 16% of them appearing once. Sequencing used normal lung tissue next to the tumor, obtained at surgery. These receptor sequences come from a male donor with early-stage non-small cell lung cancer. The CDR3 runs from the conserved cysteine through the conserved F or W. The D gene is left open where the match is weak. The size entry is marked missing in some rows and otherwise reads once, few, many or a size class.

clone_size: medium-sized
d_call: TRBD1
cdr3_length: 19
v_call: TRBV27
j_call: TRBJ1-2
cdr3_aa: CASSSSLQWGQGAGYGYTF
cdr3_nt: TGTGCCAGCAGTTCGTCCCTACAGTGGGGACAGGGGGCTGGATATGGCTACACCTTC

clone_size: medium-sized
d_call: -
cdr3_length: 11
v_call: TRBV5-1
j_call: TRBJ2-1
cdr3_aa: CASSMDGEQFF
cdr3_nt: TGCGCCAGCAGCATGGACGGTGAGCAGTTCTTC

clone_size: -
d_call: TRBD1
cdr3_length: 15
v_call: TRBV27
j_call: TRBJ2-3
cdr3_aa: CASRTGTDRGDTQYF
cdr3_nt: TGTGCCAGCAGAACGGGGACAGATCGTGGAGATACGCAGTATTTT

clone_size: many
d_call: TRBD1
cdr3_length: 12
v_call: TRBV29-1
j_call: TRBJ1-2
cdr3_aa: CSVIGTDYGYTF
cdr3_nt: TGCAGCGTGATCGGGACAGACTATGGCTACACCTTC

clone_size: few
d_call: -
cdr3_length: 14
v_call: TRBV2
j_call: TRBJ1-2
cdr3_aa: CASSDPAANYGYTF
cdr3_nt: TGTGCCAGCAGTGACCCGGCCGCTAACTATGGCTACACCTTC

clone_size: many
d_call: TRBD2
cdr3_length: 16
v_call: TRBV30
j_call: TRBJ2-2
cdr3_aa: CAWSGLAGVGTGELFF
cdr3_nt: TGTGCCTGGAGTGGACTAGCGGGAGTGGGGACCGGGGAGCTGTTTTTT

clone_size: few
d_call: -
cdr3_length: 15
v_call: TRBV9
j_call: TRBJ2-7
cdr3_aa: CASSASGSGSYEQYF
cdr3_nt: TGTGCCAGCAGCGCCTCCGGGTCCGGCTCCTACGAGCAGTACTTC

clone_size: medium-sized
d_call: -
cdr3_length: 14
v_call: TRBV5-6
j_call: TRBJ2-7
cdr3_aa: CASSLWDGPYEQYF
cdr3_nt: TGTGCCAGCAGCTTGTGGGACGGACCCTACGAGCAGTACTTC

clone_size: medium-sized
d_call: -
cdr3_length: 14
v_call: TRBV28
j_call: TRBJ2-1
cdr3_aa: CASRVPGTQPGQFF
cdr3_nt: TGTGCCAGCAGAGTACCGGGGACACAACCCGGGCAGTTCTTC

clone_size: -
d_call: TRBD1
cdr3_length: 15
v_call: TRBV24-1
j_call: TRBJ2-2
cdr3_aa: CATSDSGQETGELFF
cdr3_nt: TGTGCCACCAGTGATTCGGGACAGGAAACCGGGGAGCTGTTTTTT

clone_size: medium-sized
d_call: -
cdr3_length: 17
v_call: TRBV29-1
j_call: TRBJ1-1
cdr3_aa: CSVEVGRGRVSNTEAFF
cdr3_nt: TGCAGCGTTGAAGTAGGTCGGGGGAGGGTTTCGAACACTGAAGCTTTCTTT

clone_size: medium-sized
d_call: TRBD2
cdr3_length: 14
v_call: TRBV29-1
j_call: TRBJ2-5
cdr3_aa: CSVEGLAGEETQYF
cdr3_nt: TGCAGCGTTGAAGGGCTAGCGGGAGAAGAGACCCAGTACTTC

clone_size: medium-sized
d_call: -
cdr3_length: 15
v_call: TRBV19
j_call: TRBJ1-4
cdr3_aa: CASSTRDARDEKLFF
cdr3_nt: TGTGCCAGTAGTACCCGGGACGCGAGGGATGAAAAACTGTTTTTT

clone_size: -
d_call: -
cdr3_length: 14
v_call: TRBV19
j_call: TRBJ1-5
cdr3_aa: CASRTGYSNQPQHF
cdr3_nt: TGTGCCAGTAGGACAGGATATAGCAATCAGCCCCAGCATTTT

clone_size: medium-sized
d_call: TRBD1
cdr3_length: 15
v_call: TRBV7-9
j_call: TRBJ2-2
cdr3_aa: CASSLQGASPGELFF
cdr3_nt: TGTGCCAGCAGCTTACAGGGGGCGTCCCCCGGGGAGCTGTTTTTT

clone_size: medium-sized
d_call: TRBD2
cdr3_length: 16
v_call: TRBV7-8
j_call: TRBJ2-2
cdr3_aa: CASSLENSGSGGELFF
cdr3_nt: TGTGCCAGCAGCTTAGAGAATAGCGGGAGCGGCGGGGAGCTGTTTTTT

clone_size: medium-sized
d_call: -
cdr3_length: 12
v_call: TRBV23-1
j_call: TRBJ2-4
cdr3_aa: CAPLLAKNIQYF
cdr3_nt: TGCGCCCCTCTTCTAGCCAAAAACATTCAGTACTTC

clone_size: medium-sized
d_call: TRBD1
cdr3_length: 14
v_call: TRBV29-1
j_call: TRBJ2-4
cdr3_aa: CSVETGGGSNIQYF
cdr3_nt: TGCAGCGTTGAGACAGGGGGCGGGAGTAACATTCAGTACTTC

clone_size: -
d_call: -
cdr3_length: 15
v_call: TRBV5-1
j_call: TRBJ1-2
cdr3_aa: CASSFRAKTNYGYTF
cdr3_nt: TGCGCCAGCAGCTTCCGGGCCAAAACTAACTATGGCTACACCTTC

clone_size: medium-sized
d_call: -
cdr3_length: 13
v_call: TRBV27
j_call: TRBJ2-1
cdr3_aa: CVGGGGGYNEQFF
cdr3_nt: TGTGTGGGGGGCGGAGGGGGATACAATGAGCAGTTCTTC

clone_size: -
d_call: TRBD2
cdr3_length: 18
v_call: TRBV4-2
j_call: TRBJ2-2
cdr3_aa: CASSPRASGALNTGELFF
cdr3_nt: TGTGCCAGCAGCCCCCGGGCTAGCGGGGCACTCAACACCGGGGAGCTGTTTTTT

clone_size: many
d_call: -
cdr3_length: 14
v_call: TRBV6-6
j_call: TRBJ2-2
cdr3_aa: CASSPVKNTGELFF
cdr3_nt: TGTGCCAGCAGTCCTGTTAAGAACACCGGGGAGCTGTTTTTT

clone_size: medium-sized
d_call: -
cdr3_length: 16
v_call: TRBV6-5
j_call: TRBJ2-2
cdr3_aa: CASTSSGTLNTGELFF
cdr3_nt: TGTGCCAGCACCTCATCCGGGACTCTGAACACCGGGGAGCTGTTTTTT

clone_size: few
d_call: -
cdr3_length: 11
v_call: TRBV20-1
j_call: TRBJ2-7
cdr3_aa: CSASSRYEQYF
cdr3_nt: TGCAGTGCGAGTTCGCGCTACGAGCAGTACTTC

clone_size: -
d_call: -
cdr3_length: 19
v_call: TRBV27
j_call: TRBJ1-3
cdr3_aa: CASSFQAPNRDQGGNTIYF
cdr3_nt: TGTGCCAGCAGTTTTCAGGCCCCGAACCGGGACCAAGGCGGAAACACCATATATTTT

clone_size: few
d_call: -
cdr3_length: 16
v_call: TRBV7-3
j_call: TRBJ2-6
cdr3_aa: CASSRYGGSGANVLTF
cdr3_nt: TGTGCCAGCAGCCGATATGGGGGCTCTGGGGCCAACGTCCTGACTTTC

clone_size: medium-sized
d_call: -
cdr3_length: 12
v_call: TRBV24-1
j_call: TRBJ2-2
cdr3_aa: CATMQVTGELFF
cdr3_nt: TGTGCCACCATGCAGGTGACCGGGGAGCTGTTTTTT

clone_size: many
d_call: -
cdr3_length: 11
v_call: TRBV11-3
j_call: TRBJ2-1
cdr3_aa: CASGDYNEQFF
cdr3_nt: TGTGCCAGCGGCGACTACAATGAGCAGTTCTTC

clone_size: few
d_call: -
cdr3_length: 14
v_call: TRBV28
j_call: TRBJ2-5
cdr3_aa: CASSLSAGLETQYF
cdr3_nt: TGTGCCAGCAGTTTATCGGCCGGGTTGGAGACCCAGTACTTC

clone_size: -
d_call: -
cdr3_length: 14
v_call: TRBV24-1
j_call: TRBJ1-5
cdr3_aa: CATKGEGNNQPQHF
cdr3_nt: TGTGCCACCAAAGGGGAAGGGAACAATCAGCCCCAGCATTTT

clone_size: -
d_call: TRBD1
cdr3_length: 18
v_call: TRBV20-1
j_call: TRBJ2-5
cdr3_aa: CSATQGAGGLRSQETQYF
cdr3_nt: TGCAGTGCTACACAGGGGGCTGGAGGGCTTAGAAGCCAAGAGACCCAGTACTTC